A single TCR beta chain is shown here with its context. This CDR3 is built from 13 residues. The V gene's germline CDR1 is GTSNPN and CDR2 SVGIG (reference sequence). Trimming removed 5 bases at V and 8 bases at J, with 18 bases between. Original handling: Amplification from reference gene primers served as the basis for estimated nucleated cell counts. Assay used: immunoSEQ multiplex PCR; TCRdb lists only in-frame clones, some missing. V and J calls and clone size are as listed in that table; D and trimming were resolved from the DNA. The sample has about 55,000 clones, around 83% seen once. The data were obtained in a study of blood T cell repertoires in COVID-19. Looking at the study overall: Sites across the United States, Italy and Spain contributed samples from acute and convalescent COVID-19. PBMCs, B-cell-depleted T cells, or T cells were the source of the cDNA or gDNA that made up the material.

The sequenced sample was peripheral blood. This clonotype was obtained from a human donor in a cohort sampled during active or convalescent COVID-19. This chain uses TRBV30 with TRBJ1-2; TRBD1 is a possible D gene (5 bases). CDR3 loop: CAWGRDSGVGYTF. As DNA, the CDR3 is TGTGCCTGGGGCAGGGACTCGGGTGTGGGCTACACCTTC.